A selection of T cell receptor beta chains follows, all from one sample in a study of blood T cells in healthy people across ages. TCRdb reprocessed the 5' RACE reads via MiXCR and lists one record per CDR3 protein. The sample yields fewer than 950,000 distinct CDR3 sequences, less than 70% seen once. Sequencing used blood. These receptors were obtained from a man aged 80 or over in good health. The CDR3 runs from the conserved cysteine through the conserved F or W. Fields, in order: clone size, J gene, V gene, D gene, CDR3 protein, CDR3 DNA. The D gene is left open where the match is weak. For some rows the clone size is stated as once, few or many, or as a class when expanded; others skip it.

clone_size: NA
j_call: TRBJ1-6
v_call: TRBV2
d_call: NA
cdr3_aa: CASSPRWGNSPLHF
cdr3_nt: TGTGCCAGCAGCCCCCGGTGGGGTAATTCACCCCTCCACTTT

clone_size: once
j_call: TRBJ2-3
v_call: TRBV6-4
d_call: TRBD2
cdr3_aa: CASSTLAGSTDTQYF
cdr3_nt: TGTGCCAGCAGTACGCTAGCGGGCAGCACAGATACGCAGTATTTT

clone_size: NA
j_call: TRBJ2-7
v_call: TRBV12-3/TRBV12-4
d_call: TRBD1
cdr3_aa: CASSLAVGTGGSEQYF
cdr3_nt: TGTGCCAGCAGTTTAGCGGTGGGGACAGGGGGTTCCGAGCAGTACTTC

clone_size: NA
j_call: TRBJ2-3
v_call: TRBV18
d_call: NA
cdr3_aa: CASSPADSTQYF
cdr3_nt: TGTGCCAGCTCACCTGCGGACAGCACGCAGTATTTT

clone_size: NA
j_call: TRBJ2-7
v_call: TRBV29-1
d_call: TRBD1
cdr3_aa: CSAQQGAVYEQYF
cdr3_nt: TGCAGCGCCCAACAGGGGGCTGTCTACGAGCAGTACTTC

clone_size: NA
j_call: TRBJ2-1
v_call: TRBV6-2/TRBV6-3
d_call: TRBD1
cdr3_aa: CASSWGQPGSVNEQFF
cdr3_nt: TGTGCCAGCAGTTGGGGACAGCCGGGGAGTGTCAATGAGCAGTTCTTC

clone_size: NA
j_call: TRBJ2-1
v_call: TRBV6-6
d_call: NA
cdr3_aa: CASIPPGGLDNEQFF
cdr3_nt: TGTGCCAGCATACCCCCCGGGGGCCTAGACAATGAGCAGTTCTTC

clone_size: NA
j_call: TRBJ1-6
v_call: TRBV7-9
d_call: NA
cdr3_aa: CASSGGPSTYNSPLHF
cdr3_nt: TGTGCCAGCAGCGGGGGGCCATCGACCTATAATTCACCCCTCCACTTT

clone_size: NA
j_call: TRBJ2-1
v_call: TRBV29-1
d_call: NA
cdr3_aa: CSVEGRLAGNEQFF
cdr3_nt: TGCAGCGTTGAAGGGAGGCTAGCAGGCAATGAGCAGTTCTTC

clone_size: few
j_call: TRBJ2-1
v_call: TRBV6-1
d_call: TRBD2
cdr3_aa: CASSEFDSGGSSYNEQFF
cdr3_nt: TGTGCCAGCAGTGAATTTGATAGCGGGGGCAGCTCCTACAATGAGCAGTTCTTC

clone_size: few
j_call: TRBJ2-1
v_call: TRBV12-3/TRBV12-4
d_call: NA
cdr3_aa: CASTWDGNEQFF
cdr3_nt: TGTGCCAGCACCTGGGACGGGAATGAGCAGTTCTTC

clone_size: NA
j_call: TRBJ2-1
v_call: TRBV2
d_call: NA
cdr3_aa: CASSERLNEQFF
cdr3_nt: TGTGCCAGCAGTGAAAGGCTCAATGAGCAGTTCTTC

clone_size: NA
j_call: TRBJ2-3
v_call: TRBV6-1
d_call: TRBD1
cdr3_aa: CASSDPDRGPTSTDTQYF
cdr3_nt: TGTGCCAGCAGTGACCCGGACAGGGGGCCCACTAGCACAGATACGCAGTATTTT

clone_size: once
j_call: TRBJ2-1
v_call: TRBV6-1
d_call: TRBD1
cdr3_aa: CASSRQGEYNEQFF
cdr3_nt: TGTGCCAGCAGTAGACAGGGGGAGTACAATGAGCAGTTCTTC

clone_size: NA
j_call: TRBJ2-5
v_call: TRBV5-6
d_call: NA
cdr3_aa: CASRLTVQETQYF
cdr3_nt: TGTGCCAGCAGACTGACGGTTCAAGAGACCCAGTACTTC

clone_size: few
j_call: TRBJ2-3
v_call: TRBV29-1
d_call: NA
cdr3_aa: CSVEGTARYAYF
cdr3_nt: TGCAGCGTTGAGGGAACGGCCAGATACGCGTATTTT